The rows below give T cell receptor beta chains drawn from one sample of a study of cytomegalovirus exposure and HLA in healthy donors. Sequencing used immunoSEQ multiplex PCR; TCRdb keeps in-frame clones, though not all of them. The sample lists roughly 240,000 clones; around 80% were seen once. The sample comprised PBMCs. The receptors come from a boy between 10 and 17 years old in good health and CMV-seronegative. Each CDR3 is given with its conserved first and last residue. A D gene is named only where the DNA matches it firmly. Not all rows give a size; the values are once, few, many and, for expanded clones, a class.

cdr3_length: 13; j_call: TRBJ2-7; v_call: TRBV6-5; clone_size: few; d_call: NA; cdr3_aa: CASSPPGWHEQYF; cdr3_nt: TGTGCCAGCAGCCCCCCGGGGTGGCACGAGCAGTACTTC
cdr3_length: 16; j_call: TRBJ2-3; v_call: TRBV5-1; clone_size: NA; d_call: TRBD2; cdr3_aa: CASSRGLAGFEDTQYF; cdr3_nt: TGCGCCAGCAGCCGGGGACTAGCGGGATTTGAAGATACGCAGTATTTT
cdr3_length: 19; j_call: TRBJ2-7; v_call: TRBV4-1; clone_size: NA; d_call: TRBD2; cdr3_aa: CASSQGSGLAGGSSYEQYF; cdr3_nt: TGCGCCAGCAGCCAGGGTTCCGGACTAGCGGGAGGGAGCTCCTACGAGCAGTACTTC
cdr3_length: 15; j_call: TRBJ2-1; v_call: TRBV12-5; clone_size: few; d_call: NA; cdr3_aa: CASGPAVEGDNEQFF; cdr3_nt: TGTGCTAGTGGTCCCGCCGTCGAGGGCGACAATGAGCAGTTCTTC
cdr3_length: 13; j_call: TRBJ2-3; v_call: TRBV11-2; clone_size: NA; d_call: NA; cdr3_aa: CASSFVLTDTQYF; cdr3_nt: TGTGCCAGCAGCTTTGTTTTAACAGATACGCAGTATTTT
cdr3_length: 16; j_call: TRBJ1-5; v_call: TRBV11-3; clone_size: NA; d_call: TRBD1; cdr3_aa: CASSSKGQRSNQPQHF; cdr3_nt: TGTGCCAGCAGCTCAAAGGGACAGCGTAGCAATCAGCCCCAGCATTTT
cdr3_length: 18; j_call: TRBJ2-6; v_call: TRBV2; clone_size: NA; d_call: TRBD1; cdr3_aa: CASSRDRVVFTGANVLTF; cdr3_nt: TGTGCCAGCAGTAGGGACAGGGTCGTGTTCACTGGGGCCAACGTCCTGACTTTC
cdr3_length: 15; j_call: TRBJ2-5; v_call: TRBV5-1; clone_size: NA; d_call: NA; cdr3_aa: CASSFFNAAEETQYF; cdr3_nt: TGCGCCAGCAGCTTCTTCAACGCGGCTGAGGAGACCCAGTACTTC
cdr3_length: 15; j_call: TRBJ1-3; v_call: TRBV7-2; clone_size: NA; d_call: NA; cdr3_aa: CASSFLMSSGNTIYF; cdr3_nt: TGTGCCAGCAGCTTTTTGATGAGCTCTGGAAACACCATATATTTT
cdr3_length: 15; j_call: TRBJ2-1; v_call: TRBV7-9; clone_size: NA; d_call: NA; cdr3_aa: CASSRQEISYNEQFF; cdr3_nt: TGTGCCAGCAGCCGACAGGAGATATCCTACAATGAGCAGTTCTTC
cdr3_length: 13; j_call: TRBJ1-2; v_call: TRBV11-3; clone_size: NA; d_call: NA; cdr3_aa: CASSLEGGAVYTF; cdr3_nt: TGTGCCAGCAGCTTAGAGGGGGGGGCAGTCTACACCTTC
cdr3_length: 12; j_call: TRBJ2-7; v_call: TRBV6-5; clone_size: NA; d_call: TRBD1; cdr3_aa: CASSPDRGKQYF; cdr3_nt: TGTGCCAGCAGCCCGGACAGGGGCAAGCAGTACTTC
cdr3_length: 16; j_call: TRBJ2-3; v_call: TRBV5-1; clone_size: NA; d_call: TRBD2; cdr3_aa: CASSMRLAGATDTQYF; cdr3_nt: TGCGCCAGCAGCATGCGACTAGCGGGGGCCACAGATACGCAGTATTTT
cdr3_length: 15; j_call: TRBJ2-7; v_call: TRBV10-2; clone_size: NA; d_call: TRBD2; cdr3_aa: CASSVGGSHSYEQYF; cdr3_nt: TGCGCCAGCAGTGTAGGCGGGAGCCACTCCTACGAGCAGTACTTC
cdr3_length: 15; j_call: TRBJ2-7; v_call: TRBV11-2; clone_size: NA; d_call: TRBD2; cdr3_aa: CASSLALAGAYEQYF; cdr3_nt: TGTGCCAGCAGCTTAGCACTAGCGGGAGCCTACGAGCAGTACTTC
cdr3_length: 15; j_call: TRBJ1-1; v_call: TRBV28; clone_size: NA; d_call: TRBD1; cdr3_aa: CASSLVGGIGAEAFF; cdr3_nt: TGTGCCAGCAGTTTAGTAGGGGGCATCGGTGCTGAAGCTTTCTTT
cdr3_length: 14; j_call: TRBJ1-5; v_call: TRBV29-1; clone_size: few; d_call: NA; cdr3_aa: CSASVGREGQPQHF; cdr3_nt: TGCAGCGCTTCCGTGGGAAGGGAGGGTCAGCCCCAGCATTTT
cdr3_length: 14; j_call: TRBJ2-2; v_call: TRBV30; clone_size: NA; d_call: NA; cdr3_aa: CAWSVGARTGELFF; cdr3_nt: TGTGCCTGGAGTGTCGGAGCTCGCACCGGGGAGCTGTTTTTT
cdr3_length: 16; j_call: TRBJ1-6; v_call: TRBV16; clone_size: NA; d_call: TRBD1; cdr3_aa: CASSQSSGGGNSPLHF; cdr3_nt: TGTGCCAGCAGCCAATCGTCAGGGGGCGGTAATTCACCCCTCCACTTT
cdr3_length: 15; j_call: TRBJ1-2; v_call: TRBV6-5; clone_size: NA; d_call: TRBD1; cdr3_aa: CASIRTGTGFYGYTF; cdr3_nt: TGTGCCAGCATTCGAACCGGGACAGGGTTCTATGGCTACACCTTC
cdr3_length: 16; j_call: TRBJ2-1; v_call: TRBV11-2; clone_size: NA; d_call: NA; cdr3_aa: CASSLAAVSSYNEQFF; cdr3_nt: TGTGCCAGCAGCTTAGCAGCGGTTAGCTCCTACAATGAGCAGTTCTTC
cdr3_length: 16; j_call: TRBJ2-2; v_call: TRBV7-6; clone_size: NA; d_call: NA; cdr3_aa: CASSLEVATGTGELFF; cdr3_nt: TGTGCCAGCAGCTTAGAAGTGGCCACAGGGACCGGGGAGCTGTTTTTT
cdr3_length: 15; j_call: TRBJ2-7; v_call: TRBV27; clone_size: NA; d_call: NA; cdr3_aa: CASSLVGQIPYEQYF; cdr3_nt: TGTGCCAGCAGTTTGGTAGGACAGATACCCTACGAGCAGTACTTC
cdr3_length: 18; j_call: TRBJ1-1; v_call: TRBV5-4; clone_size: NA; d_call: NA; cdr3_aa: CASSSGGDWSLRTSEAFF; cdr3_nt: TGTGCCAGCAGCTCGGGGGGGGATTGGAGTTTGAGGACTTCGGAAGCTTTCTTT
cdr3_length: 14; j_call: TRBJ1-5; v_call: TRBV5-1; clone_size: NA; d_call: NA; cdr3_aa: CASSLEGGNQPQHF; cdr3_nt: TGCGCCAGCAGCTTGGAGGGAGGCAATCAGCCCCAGCATTTT
cdr3_length: 15; j_call: TRBJ2-2; v_call: TRBV5-1; clone_size: NA; d_call: NA; cdr3_aa: CASSLVGRAAGELFF; cdr3_nt: TGCGCCAGCAGCTTGGTCGGCAGGGCGGCCGGGGAGCTGTTTTTT
cdr3_length: 18; j_call: TRBJ2-1; v_call: TRBV5-4; clone_size: NA; d_call: TRBD2; cdr3_aa: CASSSGLASSVSYNEQFF; cdr3_nt: TGTGCCAGCAGCTCTGGACTAGCCAGCTCCGTATCCTACAATGAGCAGTTCTTC
cdr3_length: 17; j_call: TRBJ1-2; v_call: TRBV5-1; clone_size: NA; d_call: NA; cdr3_aa: CASSLVGGALANYGYTF; cdr3_nt: TGCGCCAGCAGCTTGGTTGGCGGGGCTCTGGCTAACTATGGCTACACCTTC
cdr3_length: 15; j_call: TRBJ1-1; v_call: TRBV7-2; clone_size: once; d_call: NA; cdr3_aa: CASSLVVSGNTEAFF; cdr3_nt: TGTGCCAGCAGCTTAGTTGTGTCGGGGAACACTGAAGCTTTCTTT
cdr3_length: 13; j_call: TRBJ2-3; v_call: TRBV6-1; clone_size: NA; d_call: NA; cdr3_aa: CASSVEFRGTQYF; cdr3_nt: TGTGCCAGCAGTGTCGAGTTTCGGGGTACGCAGTATTTT
cdr3_length: 15; j_call: TRBJ1-1; v_call: TRBV5-1; clone_size: NA; d_call: NA; cdr3_aa: CASSLVGPAGTEAFF; cdr3_nt: TGCGCCAGCAGCTTGGTGGGCCCGGCAGGCACTGAAGCTTTCTTT
cdr3_length: 16; j_call: TRBJ2-3; v_call: TRBV10-1; clone_size: NA; d_call: NA; cdr3_aa: CASSGSFGGATDTQYF; cdr3_nt: TGCGCCAGCAGTGGGAGCTTCGGGGGAGCGACAGATACGCAGTATTTT
cdr3_length: 14; j_call: TRBJ1-1; v_call: TRBV19; clone_size: NA; d_call: TRBD1; cdr3_aa: CASSSGQGAAEAFF; cdr3_nt: TGTGCCAGTAGTTCTGGACAGGGGGCTGCTGAAGCTTTCTTT
cdr3_length: 15; j_call: TRBJ1-2; v_call: TRBV18; clone_size: once; d_call: TRBD1; cdr3_aa: CASSPPDRVNYGYTF; cdr3_nt: TGTGCCAGCTCACCTCCGGACAGGGTTAACTATGGCTACACCTTC
cdr3_length: 13; j_call: TRBJ1-2; v_call: TRBV30; clone_size: NA; d_call: NA; cdr3_aa: CAWSVLSVVGYTF; cdr3_nt: TGTGCCTGGAGTGTATTATCGGTGGTTGGCTACACCTTC
cdr3_length: 16; j_call: TRBJ1-3; v_call: TRBV28; clone_size: NA; d_call: NA; cdr3_aa: CASSPYAGASGNTIYF; cdr3_nt: TGTGCCAGCAGTCCTTACGCGGGAGCCTCAGGAAACACCATATATTTT
cdr3_length: 18; j_call: TRBJ2-7; v_call: TRBV5-1; clone_size: few; d_call: TRBD2; cdr3_aa: CASSLTTGGVVSTYEQYF; cdr3_nt: TGCGCCAGCAGCTTGACCACGGGGGGAGTGGTGAGTACCTACGAGCAGTACTTC
cdr3_length: 14; j_call: TRBJ2-5; v_call: TRBV25-1; clone_size: NA; d_call: NA; cdr3_aa: CASSEVRVGETQYF; cdr3_nt: TGTGCCAGCAGTGAGGTCCGGGTCGGAGAGACCCAGTACTTC
cdr3_length: 14; j_call: TRBJ1-1; v_call: TRBV6-5; clone_size: NA; d_call: TRBD1; cdr3_aa: CASSYSDRGIEAFF; cdr3_nt: TGTGCCAGCAGTTACTCTGACAGGGGGATTGAAGCTTTCTTT
cdr3_length: 14; j_call: TRBJ1-1; v_call: TRBV7-9; clone_size: NA; d_call: NA; cdr3_aa: CASSLGGQNTEAFF; cdr3_nt: TGTGCCAGCAGCCTTGGAGGGCAGAACACTGAAGCTTTCTTT
cdr3_length: 13; j_call: TRBJ1-2; v_call: TRBV27; clone_size: NA; d_call: NA; cdr3_aa: CASHKGLDYGYTF; cdr3_nt: TGTGCCAGCCACAAGGGGCTGGACTATGGCTACACCTTC
cdr3_length: 17; j_call: TRBJ1-1; v_call: TRBV19; clone_size: NA; d_call: NA; cdr3_aa: CASKGAGGKGWDTEAFF; cdr3_nt: TGTGCCAGTAAGGGCGCAGGAGGGAAGGGGTGGGACACTGAAGCTTTCTTT
cdr3_length: 14; j_call: TRBJ2-2; v_call: TRBV29-1; clone_size: NA; d_call: TRBD1; cdr3_aa: CSVEGTGWRGELFF; cdr3_nt: TGCAGCGTTGAAGGGACAGGGTGGCGGGGGGAGCTGTTTTTT
cdr3_length: 14; j_call: TRBJ1-2; v_call: TRBV6-1; clone_size: NA; d_call: NA; cdr3_aa: CASTGAGGTGGYTF; cdr3_nt: TGTGCCAGCACTGGTGCGGGGGGCACAGGGGGCTACACCTTC
cdr3_length: 18; j_call: TRBJ2-3; v_call: TRBV5-1; clone_size: NA; d_call: NA; cdr3_aa: CASSLAVEVGTSTDTQYF; cdr3_nt: TGCGCCAGCAGCTTGGCTGTGGAGGTGGGCACTAGCACAGATACGCAGTATTTT
cdr3_length: 14; j_call: TRBJ2-7; v_call: TRBV19; clone_size: once; d_call: TRBD1; cdr3_aa: CASSMRGRGQRQYF; cdr3_nt: TGTGCCAGTAGTATGCGGGGCAGGGGGCAGAGGCAGTACTTC
cdr3_length: 17; j_call: TRBJ2-3; v_call: TRBV27; clone_size: NA; d_call: TRBD1; cdr3_aa: CASSPFRGKSSTDTQYF; cdr3_nt: TGTGCCAGCAGTCCCTTCAGGGGGAAATCAAGCACAGATACGCAGTATTTT
cdr3_length: 14; j_call: TRBJ2-4; v_call: TRBV6-1; clone_size: once; d_call: TRBD1; cdr3_aa: CASSRDRAKNIQYF; cdr3_nt: TGTGCCAGCAGCCGGGACAGGGCCAAAAACATTCAGTACTTC